This TCR beta chain was captured in a study of blood T cell repertoires in COVID-19. The protocol was immunoSEQ multiplex PCR, while the TCRdb copy is restricted to in-frame clones and leaves out a portion. The repertoire includes under 300,000 clones, approximately 85% of them detected once, and roughly 0.8% sits in the top ten. V was shortened by 8 bases and J by 6 bases, with 11 bases between the two germline ends. The germline V gene encodes CDR1 SGDLS and CDR2 YYNGEE. The length of the CDR3 is 12 residues. Sequences were obtained from peripheral blood. The chain has TRBV9 and TRBJ2-2; unclear D gene. The source is a woman aged 25 to 39 with acute or convalescent COVID-19. In DNA form, the CDR3 reads TGTGCCAGGCAGAACCGTCCCGGGGAGCTGTTTTTT. Its translation is CARQNRPGELFF.